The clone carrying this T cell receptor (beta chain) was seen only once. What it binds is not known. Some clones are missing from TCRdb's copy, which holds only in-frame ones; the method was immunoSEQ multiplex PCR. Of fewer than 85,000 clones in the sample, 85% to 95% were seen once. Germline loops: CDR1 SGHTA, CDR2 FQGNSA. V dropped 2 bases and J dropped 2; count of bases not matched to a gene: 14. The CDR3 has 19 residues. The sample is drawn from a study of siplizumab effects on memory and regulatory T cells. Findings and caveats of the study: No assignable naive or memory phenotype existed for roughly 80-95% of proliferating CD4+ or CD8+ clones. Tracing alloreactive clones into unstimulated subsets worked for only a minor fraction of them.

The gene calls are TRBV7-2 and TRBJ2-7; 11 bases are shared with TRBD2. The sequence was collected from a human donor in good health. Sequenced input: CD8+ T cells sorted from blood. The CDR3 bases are TGTGCCAGCAGCTTAAATTACAATGAGACTAGCGGGGACCCCTACGAGCAGTACTTC. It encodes CASSLNYNETSGDPYEQYF.